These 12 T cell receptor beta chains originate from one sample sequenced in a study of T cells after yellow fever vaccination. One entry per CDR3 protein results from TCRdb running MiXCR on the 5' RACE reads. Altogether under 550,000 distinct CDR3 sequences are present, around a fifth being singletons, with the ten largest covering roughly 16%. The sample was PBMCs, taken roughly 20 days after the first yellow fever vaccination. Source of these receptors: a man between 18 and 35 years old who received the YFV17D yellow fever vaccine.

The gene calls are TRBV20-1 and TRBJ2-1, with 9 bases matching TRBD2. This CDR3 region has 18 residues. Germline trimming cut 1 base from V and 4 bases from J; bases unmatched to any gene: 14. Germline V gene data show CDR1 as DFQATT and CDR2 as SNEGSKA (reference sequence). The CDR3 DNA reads TGCAGTGCTAGAGCGCCCCTAGGGAAGCGGGGGGCTTACAATGAGCAGTTCTTC. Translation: CSARAPLGKRGAYNEQFF.

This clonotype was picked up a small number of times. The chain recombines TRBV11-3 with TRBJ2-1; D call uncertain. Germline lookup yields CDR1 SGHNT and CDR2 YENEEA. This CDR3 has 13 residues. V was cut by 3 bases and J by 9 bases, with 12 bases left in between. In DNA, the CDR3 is TGTGCCAGCAGCTTTATCCCCGAAGGTGAGCAGTTCTTC. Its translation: CASSFIPEGEQFF.

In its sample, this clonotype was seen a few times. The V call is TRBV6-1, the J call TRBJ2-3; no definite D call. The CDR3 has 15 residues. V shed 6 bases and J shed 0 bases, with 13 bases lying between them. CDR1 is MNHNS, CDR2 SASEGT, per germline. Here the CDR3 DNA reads TGTGCCAGCAGAACTGGAAAACCTAGCACAGATACGCAGTATTTT. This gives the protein CASRTGKPSTDTQYF.

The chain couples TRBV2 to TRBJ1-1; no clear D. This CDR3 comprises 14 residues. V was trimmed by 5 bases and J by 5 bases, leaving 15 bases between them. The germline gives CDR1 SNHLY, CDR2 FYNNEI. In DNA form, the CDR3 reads TGTGCCAGCAGTTTCAGCTCGTGGTATACTGAAGCTTTCTTT. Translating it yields CASSFSSWYTEAFF.

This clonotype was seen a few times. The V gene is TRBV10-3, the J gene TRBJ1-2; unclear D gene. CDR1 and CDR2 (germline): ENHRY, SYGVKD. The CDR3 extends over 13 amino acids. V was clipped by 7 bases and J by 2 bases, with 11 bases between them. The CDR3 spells CAITEGFNYGYTF. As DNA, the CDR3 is TGTGCCATCACCGAGGGTTTCAACTATGGCTACACCTTC.

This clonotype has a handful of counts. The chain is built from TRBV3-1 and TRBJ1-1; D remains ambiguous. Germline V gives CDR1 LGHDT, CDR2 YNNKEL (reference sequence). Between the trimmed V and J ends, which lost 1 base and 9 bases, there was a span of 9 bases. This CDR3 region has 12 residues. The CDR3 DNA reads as TGTGCCAGCAGCCAAGGCGCTCGAAAAGCTTTCTTT. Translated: CASSQGARKAFF.

The CDR3 DNA is TGTGCCAGCAGTTTAACCGGGACAGCATACGAGCAGTACGTC. This codes for CASSLTGTAYEQYV. This sequence joins TRBV28 and TRBJ2-7; 7 bases line up with TRBD1. Germline-derived CDR1 and CDR2 are MDHEN and SYDVKM. The CDR3 is 14 residues long. V shed 2 bases and J 4 bases; nucleotides not matched to a gene: 5.

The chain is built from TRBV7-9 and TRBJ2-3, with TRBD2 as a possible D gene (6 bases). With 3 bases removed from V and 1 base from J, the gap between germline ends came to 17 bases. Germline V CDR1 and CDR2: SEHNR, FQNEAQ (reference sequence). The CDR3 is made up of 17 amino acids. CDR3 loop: CASSFSVGGRRTDTQYF. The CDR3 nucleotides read TGTGCCAGCAGCTTCTCGGTCGGGGGTAGACGCACAGATACGCAGTATTTT.

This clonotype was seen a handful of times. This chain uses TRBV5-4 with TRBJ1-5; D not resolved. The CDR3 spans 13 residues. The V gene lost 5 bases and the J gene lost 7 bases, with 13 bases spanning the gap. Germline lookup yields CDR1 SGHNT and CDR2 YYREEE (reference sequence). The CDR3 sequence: CASSFDTGQPQHF. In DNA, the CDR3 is TGTGCCAGCAGTTTCGACACGGGGCAGCCCCAGCATTTT.

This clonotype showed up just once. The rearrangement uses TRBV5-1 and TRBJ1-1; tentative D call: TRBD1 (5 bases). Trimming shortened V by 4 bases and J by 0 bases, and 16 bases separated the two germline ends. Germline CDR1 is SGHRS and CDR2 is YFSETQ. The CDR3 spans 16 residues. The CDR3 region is CASSPGDRNMNTEAFF. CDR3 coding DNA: TGCGCCAGCAGCCCGGGGGACCGAAACATGAACACTGAAGCTTTCTTT.

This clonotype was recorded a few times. The CDR3 sequence is CASSFSGGMVQETQYF. CDR3 coding DNA: TGTGCCAGCAGCTTTAGCGGGGGGATGGTTCAAGAGACCCAGTACTTC. The rearrangement uses TRBV7-2 and TRBJ2-5; 10 nucleotides match TRBD2. The CDR3 extends over 16 amino acids. In germline, CDR1 is SGHTA, CDR2 FQGNSA. V dropped 3 bases and J dropped 2; count of bases not matched to a gene: 6.

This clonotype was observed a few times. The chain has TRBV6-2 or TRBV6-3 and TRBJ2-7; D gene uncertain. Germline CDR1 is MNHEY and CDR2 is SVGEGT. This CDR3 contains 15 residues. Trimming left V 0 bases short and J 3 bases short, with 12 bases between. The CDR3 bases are TGTGCCAGCAGTTACTCGCTACAATCTCTCTACGAGCAGTACTTC. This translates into CASSYSLQSLYEQYF.